The clone carrying this T cell receptor (beta chain) was seen a single time. The antigen is unknown. These data belong to a study of cytotoxic CD8 clonotypes in ibrutinib-treated CLL. Study in general: A median 12 months of treatment, range 6 to 36, preceded the collection of response samples. Points from the study as a whole: Clonality grew at ibrutinib response; at progression, it decreased back toward baseline. Sample timing was unmatched between remission and later-progressing patients; lymph nodes unstudied.

Repertoires were generated with immunoSEQ multiplex PCR, while TCRdb's copy carries only in-frame clones and drops some. The table includes under 200,000 clones, more than 75% detected once. Germline CDR1 and CDR2: MDHEN and SYDVKM. V lost 6 bases to trimming and J lost 7 bases; unmatched junction nucleotides: 4. This CDR3 is 13 amino acids long. The J gene is TRBJ2-4, the V gene TRBV28, with 9 bases matching TRBD1. The sample in question was PBMCs, obtained after 12 months of ibrutinib treatment. This TCR derives from a human donor with chronic lymphocytic leukemia. CDR3 sequence (DNA): TGTGCCAGCAGCCGTGACAGGGGGAACATTCAGTACTTC. As protein: CASSRDRGNIQYF. Looking up the rest from reference TRBV28 and TRBJ2-4 gives the full variable domain: DVKVTQSSRYLVKRTGEKVFLECVQDMDHENMFWYRQDPGLGLRLIYFSYDVKMKEKGDIPEGYSVSREKKERFSLILESASTNQTSMYLCASSRDRGNIQYFGAGTRLSVL.